This TCR beta chain was sequenced for a study of T cell responses to AZD1222 COVID-19 vaccine. Turning to this clone: The antigen is unknown.

Germline CDR1 reads LGHDT; CDR2 reads YNNKEL (reference sequence). V was pared by 0 bases and J by 5 bases, with 3 bases of the junction left unmatched. The CDR3 runs to 15 residues. Notes on the study in general: Only six or seven AZD1222 recipients tested seropositive at baseline.

Generated by immunoSEQ multiplex PCR, the TCRdb table keeps only in-frame clones and is missing some. Here the sample spans about 76,000 clones, more than 60% being singletons. V and J are TRBV3-1 (or the pseudogene TRBV3-2) and TRBJ2-5, with 10 bases identical to TRBD2. The receptor was isolated from an adult who received the MenACWY meningococcal vaccine as a control. Sequencing was performed on peripheral blood, taken 28 days after the second dose of the MenACWY control vaccine. CDR3 in DNA: TGTGCCAGCAGCCAAGAGCTAGCGGGAGTGGAGACCCAGTACTTC. Translation gives CASSQELAGVETQYF.